The next 14 T cell receptor beta chains were all read from a single sample in a study of blood T cell repertoires in COVID-19. TCRdb's copy holds only in-frame clones and misses some; the assay was immunoSEQ multiplex PCR. This table holds about 130,000 clones, approximately 81% found once. Material for sequencing was peripheral blood. All receptors derive from a woman in her fifties or sixties with acute or convalescent COVID-19.

The chain uses TRBV2 and TRBJ1-5; D unresolved. V was clipped by 6 bases and J by 6 bases, with 12 bases between them. The germline gives CDR1 SNHLY, CDR2 FYNNEI. This CDR3 has 13 residues. The CDR3 sequence: CASREESGQPQHF. The CDR3 DNA is TGTGCCAGCAGGGAGGAAAGTGGTCAGCCCCAGCATTTT.

This clone was counted a single time. This chain joins TRBV30 and TRBJ2-2, with 8 nucleotides matching TRBD2. CDR3 size: 13 residues. Germline CDR1 and CDR2: GTSNPN and SVGIG (reference sequence). After removal of 3 bases from V and 8 bases from J, the junction contained 5 bases not matched to a gene. CDR3: CAWSNGGAGELFF. CDR3 sequence (DNA): TGTGCCTGGAGCAACGGGGGGGCTGGGGAGCTGTTTTTT. Using reference TRBV30 and TRBJ2-2 for the parts outside the CDR3, the full variable domain is SQTIHQWPATLVQPVGSPLSLECTVEGTSNPNLYWYRQAAGRGLQLLFYSVGIGQISSEVPQNLSASRPQDRQFILSSKKLLLSDSGFYLCAWSNGGAGELFFGEGSRLTVL.

The V call is TRBV6-5, the J call TRBJ1-1, with TRBD1 as a possible D gene (5 bases). Germline loops: CDR1 MNHEY, CDR2 SVGAGI. The CDR3 is 16 residues long. With 4 bases removed from V and 3 bases from J, the gap between germline ends came to 18 bases. CDR3 bases: TGTGCCAGCAGTTCCTCAGTAGGGGCAAGGGACACTGAAGCTTTCTTT. Its protein is CASSSSVGARDTEAFF.

This chain links TRBV29-1 with TRBJ1-1, with D maybe TRBD1 (6 bases). This CDR3 comprises 15 residues. Trimming took off 0 bases at V and 0 bases at J, with 11 bases between the two ends. Germline values: CDR1 SQVTM, CDR2 ANQGSEA. The CDR3 nucleotides read TGCAGCGTTGAAGACGGACAGCCCATGAACACTGAAGCTTTCTTT. Protein sequence: CSVEDGQPMNTEAFF. Complete variable domain (other parts from reference TRBV29-1 and TRBJ1-1): SAVISQKPSRDICQRGTSLTIQCQVDSQVTMMFWYRQQPGQSLTLIATANQGSEATYESGFVIDKFPISRPNLTFSTLTVSNMSPEDSSIYLCSVEDGQPMNTEAFFGQGTRLTVV.

The J gene is TRBJ1-5, the V gene TRBV19, with 7 positions matching TRBD1. Germline V gene data show CDR1 as LNHDA and CDR2 as SQIVND (reference sequence). The CDR3 has 13 amino acids. Germline trimming cut 7 bases from V and 6 bases from J; bases unmatched to any gene: 6. The CDR3 spells CASTRQGGQPQHF. The CDR3 DNA follows: TGTGCCAGTACGCGACAGGGCGGTCAGCCCCAGCATTTT. The complete variable domain, with remaining parts taken from reference TRBV19 and TRBJ1-5, reads DGGITQSPKYLFRKEGQNVTLSCEQNLNHDAMYWYRQDPGQGLRLIYYSQIVNDFQKGDIAEGYSVSREKKESFPLTVTSAQKNPTAFYLCASTRQGGQPQHFGDGTRLSIL.

The chain joins TRBV6-5 to TRBJ1-3; no reliable D call. V shed 0 bases and J shed 0 bases, with 9 bases lying between them. CDR1 MNHEY and CDR2 SVGAGI come from the germline V gene. CDR3 length: 16 amino acids. CDR3 nucleotides: TGTGCCAGCAGTTACTCCGGCTCAGGCTCTGGAAACACCATATATTTT. Protein: CASSYSGSGSGNTIYF.

The CDR3 spells CASSPRTGPQETQYF. The CDR3, as DNA: TGTGCCAGCAGCCCACGGACAGGGCCACAAGAGACCCAGTACTTC. This rearrangement joins TRBV7-6 to TRBJ2-5; TRBD1 matches at 8 bases. The CDR3 is 15 amino acids. Germline CDR1 SGHVS, CDR2 FNYEAQ. The junction had 7 bases not matched to a gene; V was cut back by 5 bases and J by 2 bases.

V usage is TRBV27 and J usage is TRBJ1-4; 9 bases line up with TRBD1. Germline loops: CDR1 MNHEY, CDR2 SMNVEV (reference sequence). The CDR3 runs to 14 residues. V lost 2 bases to trimming and J lost 8 bases; unmatched junction nucleotides: 3. In nucleotides, the CDR3 is TGTGCCAGCAGTTTAGGGACAGGGTCGGAAAAACTGTTTTTT. Translated: CASSLGTGSEKLFF.

The rearrangement joins TRBV7-2 to TRBJ2-7, with D perhaps TRBD1 (6 bases). Germline V gives CDR1 SGHTA, CDR2 FQGNSA. The CDR3 totals 14 residues. Trimming left V 6 bases short and J 6 bases short, with 18 bases between. In nucleotides, the CDR3 is TGTGCCAGCAGTTTCAACAGGGCACAACGCGAGCAGTACTTC. It encodes CASSFNRAQREQYF.

This chain links TRBV4-2 with TRBJ1-2; 9 nucleotides line up with TRBD1. This CDR3 comprises 15 residues. Germline V gene sequence: CDR1 LGHNA, CDR2 YNFKEQ. The J segment lost 3 bases and the V segment lost 0 bases, leaving 2 bases of the junction unmatched. CDR3 protein: CASSQDTGGDYGYTF. Here the CDR3 DNA reads TGTGCCAGCAGCCAAGATACAGGGGGCGACTATGGCTACACCTTC.

This clone was counted only a few times. J is TRBJ2-1 and V is TRBV5-1, with D maybe TRBD2 (5 bases). Trimming pared 7 bases from V and 10 bases from J, leaving 15 bases between. Germline V gene sequence: CDR1 SGHRS, CDR2 YFSETQ. The CDR3 totals 12 residues. The CDR3 loop reads CASYSDYDEQFF. Here the CDR3 DNA reads TGCGCCAGCTATTCCGACTACGACGAGCAGTTCTTC.

This clone was seen a handful of times. V and J are TRBV3-1 (or the pseudogene TRBV3-2) and TRBJ1-5; tentatively, D is TRBD1 (5 bases). The CDR3 sequence is 14 residues long. CDR1 is LGHDT, CDR2 YNNKEL, per germline (reference sequence). Trimming cost V 5 bases and J 1 base, with 9 bases left between them. CDR3 protein: CASSRGMSNQPQHF. DNA of the CDR3: TGTGCCAGCAGCAGGGGAATGAGCAATCAGCCCCAGCATTTT.

The J gene is TRBJ2-5, the V gene TRBV20-1, with D maybe TRBD2 (5 bases). The CDR3 runs to 15 residues. V shed 3 bases and J shed 0 bases, with 14 bases lying between them. Looked up from germline, CDR1 is DFQATT and CDR2 is SNEGSKA (reference sequence). The CDR3 DNA reads as TGCAGTGCTAGTTTTCGCGGGCATAACCAAGAGACCCAGTACTTC. Its translation: CSASFRGHNQETQYF.

The chain combines TRBV6-5 with TRBJ2-3; 11 bases align to TRBD2. CDR1 is MNHEY and CDR2 is SVGAGI in the germline V gene. The CDR3 loop spans 15 amino acids. With 6 bases clipped from V and 4 bases from J, the junction kept 6 bases outside the gene matches. CDR3 coding DNA: TGTGCCAGCAGGACCGGGACTAGCGGTTCAGATACGCAGTATTTT. It codes for CASRTGTSGSDTQYF.